This TCR beta chain was sequenced in a study of pediatric ulcerative colitis. Study-wide results and caveats: A couple of rectal clonotypes were found only in ulcerative colitis patients, all of them. Blood-rectal clonal overlap within each person was significantly higher in ulcerative colitis patients than controls.

Samples were sequenced at Survey level, maximum 500,000 reads. Profiling relied on immunoSEQ multiplex PCR, and the TCRdb table lists in-frame clones only, not all of them. Of 60,000 or so clones in the sample, more than 60% were seen once. This clone was recorded a few times. What it binds is not known. CDR3 length: 12 residues. Germline V lookup: CDR1 SQVTM, CDR2 ANQGSEA. V was cut by 1 base and J by 8 bases, with 11 bases left in between. The sequenced sample was blood. The chain links TRBV29-1 to TRBJ1-2, with no clear D. This receptor was taken from a boy aged 5-17 years with moderate ulcerative colitis. CDR3 bases: TGCAGCGTTGAAGGGACGCCGACAGGCTACACCTTC. Amino acid sequence: CSVEGTPTGYTF.